This TCR beta chain derives from a study of T cell repertoires in cytomegalovirus infection. Study context: Through public TCR beta signatures, both CMV infection and matching HLA type were indicated.

As for this clonotype: What it binds is unknown.

TCRdb reprocessed the reads with MiXCR, giving one entry per CDR3 protein. The sample yields nearly 450,000 distinct CDR3 sequences, under 40% seen once. General study points: The response measured ex vivo was dominated by TCR beta clonotypes (HLA-C-restricted and CMV-specific). Pooled public TCR beta family frequency picked out CMV carriers with the relevant HLA.

There are 15 residues in the CDR3. CDR1 and CDR2 (germline): MDHEN, SYDVKM. The J segment lost 3 bases and the V segment lost 4 bases, leaving 8 bases of the junction unmatched. This chain joins TRBV28 and TRBJ1-2, with 7 bases lining up with TRBD1. The receptor was derived from a human donor in good health (CMV status not recorded). Some clones in this sample may be carry-over from other donors' samples. The source material was PBMCs. The CDR3 protein is CASSSTTGRDYGYTF. CDR3 nucleotides: TGTGCCAGCAGTTCCACGACAGGGCGAGACTATGGCTACACCTTC.